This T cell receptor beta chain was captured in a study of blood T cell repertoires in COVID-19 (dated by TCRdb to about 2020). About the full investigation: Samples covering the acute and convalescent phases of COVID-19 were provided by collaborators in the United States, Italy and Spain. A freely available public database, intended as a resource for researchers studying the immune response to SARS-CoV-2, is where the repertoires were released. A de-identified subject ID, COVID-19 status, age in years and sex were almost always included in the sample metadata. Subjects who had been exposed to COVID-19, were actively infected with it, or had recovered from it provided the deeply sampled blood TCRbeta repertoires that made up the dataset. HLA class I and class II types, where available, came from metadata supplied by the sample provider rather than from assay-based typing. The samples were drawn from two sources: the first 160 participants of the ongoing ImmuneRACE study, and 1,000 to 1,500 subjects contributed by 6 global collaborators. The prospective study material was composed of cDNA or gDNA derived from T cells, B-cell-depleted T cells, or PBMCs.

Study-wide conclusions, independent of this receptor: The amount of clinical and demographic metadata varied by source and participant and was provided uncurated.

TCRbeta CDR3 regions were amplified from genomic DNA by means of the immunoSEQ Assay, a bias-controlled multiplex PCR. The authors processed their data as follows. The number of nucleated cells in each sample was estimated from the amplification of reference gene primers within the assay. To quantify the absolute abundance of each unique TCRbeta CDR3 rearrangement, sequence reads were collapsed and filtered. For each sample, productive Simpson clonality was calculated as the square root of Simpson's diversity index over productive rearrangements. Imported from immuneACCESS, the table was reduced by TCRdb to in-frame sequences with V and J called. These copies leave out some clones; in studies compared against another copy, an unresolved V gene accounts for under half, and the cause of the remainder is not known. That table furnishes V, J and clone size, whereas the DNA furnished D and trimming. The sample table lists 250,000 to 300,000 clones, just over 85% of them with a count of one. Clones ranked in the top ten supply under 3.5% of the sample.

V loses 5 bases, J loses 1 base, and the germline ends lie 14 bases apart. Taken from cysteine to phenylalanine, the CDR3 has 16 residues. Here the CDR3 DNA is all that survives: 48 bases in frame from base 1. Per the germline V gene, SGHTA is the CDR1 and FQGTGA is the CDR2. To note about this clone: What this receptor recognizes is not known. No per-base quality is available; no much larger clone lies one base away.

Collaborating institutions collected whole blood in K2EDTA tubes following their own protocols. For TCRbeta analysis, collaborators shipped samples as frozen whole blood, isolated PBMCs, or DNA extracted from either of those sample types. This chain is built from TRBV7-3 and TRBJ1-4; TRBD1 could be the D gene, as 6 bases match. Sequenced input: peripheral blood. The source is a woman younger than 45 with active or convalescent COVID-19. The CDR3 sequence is CASSPQRGITNEKLFF. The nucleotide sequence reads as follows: TGTGCCAGCAGCCCCCAAAGGGGGATAACTAATGAAAAACTGTTTTTT.